One and the same sample provided the 30 T cell receptor beta chains below, sequenced in a study of cytomegalovirus exposure and HLA in healthy donors. PCR amplification relied on 60 Vbeta primers (plus 13 Jbeta primers). Libraries were prepared by immunoSEQ multiplex PCR; TCRdb keeps only in-frame clonotypes and omits some of them. Counted here are 150,000 to 200,000 clones, 70% to 85% occurring once; the ten biggest clones make up 4.8%. Sequencing used PBMCs. Receptor source: a man aged 18 to 30 in good health and CMV-seronegative.

This chain connects TRBV28 to TRBJ2-7, with no clear D. This CDR3 spans 14 amino acids. CDR1 is MDHEN, CDR2 SYDVKM, per germline. V was cut by 2 bases and J by 5 bases, with 13 bases left in between. DNA for the CDR3: TGTGCCAGCAGTTTAACACAGCCAAGGAACGAGCAGTACTTC. Its protein is CASSLTQPRNEQYF.

The chain employs TRBV27 and TRBJ2-7; perhaps TRBD2 as D (6 bases). Per the germline V gene, CDR1 is MNHEY and CDR2 is SMNVEV (reference sequence). The CDR3 totals 12 residues. V shed 2 bases and J shed 5 bases, with 7 bases lying between them. In DNA form, the CDR3 reads TGTGCCAGCAGTTTAGGAGGGAACGAGCAGTACTTC. Protein: CASSLGGNEQYF.

The chain links TRBV5-1 to TRBJ2-5; 8 nucleotides match TRBD1. The CDR3 contains 14 residues. The V and J ends lost 0 bases and 5 bases, in that order; junction bases with no gene match: 3. Germline loops: CDR1 SGHRS, CDR2 YFSETQ. As DNA, the CDR3 is TGCGCCAGCAGCTTGGGGGGGGACAGGGAGACCCAGTACTTC. This sequence encodes CASSLGGDRETQYF.

This chain connects TRBV11-2 to TRBJ2-3; D not resolved. This CDR3 has 14 amino acids. CDR1 is SGHAT, CDR2 FQNNGV, per germline. V was clipped by 1 base and J by 2 bases, with 7 bases between them. DNA of the CDR3: TGTGCCAGCAGCTTAGCTAGGTACACAGATACGCAGTATTTT. It codes for CASSLARYTDTQYF.

The V and J genes are TRBV2 and TRBJ2-2; the D is unclear. The V end was cut by 8 bases, the J end by 5 bases, with 6 bases between. This CDR3 contains 11 residues. The germline V gene has CDR1 SNHLY and CDR2 FYNNEI. CDR3 loop: CASAVTGELFF. The CDR3 DNA reads TGTGCCAGCGCAGTGACCGGGGAGCTGTTTTTT.

The J gene is TRBJ2-4, the V gene TRBV10-1, with TRBD2 as a possible D gene (6 bases). Trimming cost V 6 bases and J 0 bases, with 18 bases left between them. Germline CDR1 and CDR2: WNHNN and SYGVQD (reference sequence). The CDR3 loop spans 17 amino acids. Here the CDR3 DNA reads TGCGCCAGCAGCGAGAGGGATGGGGGACTAGCCAAAAACATTCAGTACTTC. It encodes CASSERDGGLAKNIQYF.

The table lists this clone with a count of one. The rearrangement uses TRBV7-6 and TRBJ1-3; 9 nucleotides match TRBD1. There are 17 residues in the CDR3. The germline gives CDR1 SGHVS, CDR2 FNYEAQ. After removal of 4 bases from V and 0 bases from J, the junction contained 7 bases not matched to a gene. The CDR3 is CASSSVLGQGSGNTIYF. The CDR3 DNA sequence: TGTGCCAGCAGCTCCGTTTTGGGACAGGGCTCTGGAAACACCATATATTTT.

The chain is built from TRBV13 and TRBJ2-1, with D maybe TRBD2 (5 bases). Germline CDR1 and CDR2: PRHDT and FYEKMQ (reference sequence). V was shortened by 5 bases and J by 4 bases, with 15 bases between the two germline ends. The CDR3 is 15 residues long. The CDR3 is CASSIFPRGYNEQFF. As DNA, the CDR3 is TGTGCCAGCAGCATATTTCCCCGAGGGTACAATGAGCAGTTCTTC. The full variable domain, in which reference TRBV13 and TRBJ2-1 provide the parts outside the CDR3, is AAGVIQSPRHLIKEKRETATLKCYPIPRHDTVYWYQQGPGQDPQFLISFYEKMQSDKGSIPDRFSAQQFSDYHSELNMSSLELGDSALYFCASSIFPRGYNEQFFGPGTRLTVL.

This chain uses TRBV9 with TRBJ1-6; TRBD1 matches at 7 bases. From germline, CDR1 is SGDLS and CDR2 YYNGEE. With V trimmed by 3 bases and J by 6 bases, 6 bases remained unmatched. The CDR3 is 15 residues long. The CDR3 coding sequence is TGTGCCAGCAGCGCCACCTGGGACAGTAATTCACCCCTCCACTTT. Amino acids: CASSATWDSNSPLHF.

The chain carries TRBV5-1 and TRBJ2-5; TRBD1 aligns across 9 bases. The J call is doubtful: the DNA matches TRBJ2-7 better. The CDR3 length is 15 residues. CDR1 is SGHRS, CDR2 YFSETQ, per germline. The CDR3 is CASSWGGTGTNEQYF. CDR3 in DNA: TGCGCCAGCAGCTGGGGCGGGACAGGGACGAACGAGCAGTACTTC.

J is TRBJ1-6 and V is TRBV4-1; no firm D call. Germline CDR1 is MGHRA and CDR2 is YSYEKL. The CDR3 sequence is 15 residues long. Trimming shortened V by 2 bases and J by 7 bases, and 12 bases separated the two germline ends. The chain's CDR3 is CASSQILEENSPLHF. The CDR3 region has the DNA TGCGCCAGCAGCCAAATTTTGGAGGAAAATTCACCCCTCCACTTT.

The J gene is TRBJ1-5, the V gene TRBV27; TRBD1 matches at 7 bases. The CDR3 is 13 residues long. J was trimmed by 6 bases and V by 3 bases; bases with no gene match: 2. Germline lookup yields CDR1 MNHEY and CDR2 SMNVEV (reference sequence). The CDR3 region has the DNA TGTGCCAGCAGTTTCACAGGGGCTCAGCCCCAGCATTTT. Its translation: CASSFTGAQPQHF.

The sample holds a few counts of this clone. This chain links TRBV6-5 with TRBJ1-3, with D perhaps TRBD1 (5 bases). The CDR3 loop spans 16 amino acids. Looked up from germline, CDR1 is MNHEY and CDR2 is SVGAGI. Trimming left V 0 bases short and J 2 bases short, with 11 bases between. The CDR3 protein is CASSYSQGSAGNTIYF. CDR3 coding DNA: TGTGCCAGCAGTTACTCGCAGGGTTCGGCTGGAAACACCATATATTTT.

This clone was counted once. This chain joins TRBV19 and TRBJ2-4, with 7 bases fitting TRBD1. The CDR3 runs 13 residues. The ends lost 5 bases at V and 7 bases at J; junction bases unmatched: 5. Germline V CDR1 and CDR2: LNHDA, SQIVND (reference sequence). The CDR3 nucleotides are TGTGCCAGTAGTTCGACAGGGAAGAACATTCAGTACTTC. Its protein is CASSSTGKNIQYF. Full variable domain (missing parts from reference TRBV19 and TRBJ2-4): DGGITQSPKYLFRKEGQNVTLSCEQNLNHDAMYWYRQDPGQGLRLIYYSQIVNDFQKGDIAEGYSVSREKKESFPLTVTSAQKNPTAFYLCASSSTGKNIQYFGAGTRLSVL.

The chain combines TRBV15 with TRBJ2-5; D possibly corresponds to TRBD2 (6 bases). Germline CDR1 LNHNV, CDR2 YYDKDF (reference sequence). CDR3 length: 13 residues. V dropped 6 bases and J dropped 7 bases, with 15 bases sitting between them. The CDR3 is CATRMGGRGTQYF. In DNA form, the CDR3 reads TGTGCCACCAGGATGGGGGGTAGGGGGACCCAGTACTTC.

V gene TRBV5-1 combines with J gene TRBJ2-2, with D possibly matching TRBD2 (6 bases). In germline, CDR1 is SGHRS, CDR2 YFSETQ. V lost 4 bases to trimming and J lost 7 bases, with 17 bases between them. The CDR3 runs 15 residues. DNA for the CDR3: TGCGCCAGCAGCGCGGGACGCATACACAGCGGGGAGCTGTTTTTT. This translates into CASSAGRIHSGELFF.

The chain couples TRBV19 to TRBJ2-3; no clear D gene. CDR1 and CDR2 from the germline V gene are LNHDA and SQIVND (reference sequence). The CDR3 is 15 amino acids. Trimming stripped 0 bases from V and 5 bases from J, with 12 bases between. CDR3 nucleotides: TGTGCCAGTAGTATAGAAGGCGACAAAAGAGATACGCAGTATTTT. It yields the protein CASSIEGDKRDTQYF.

The rearrangement uses TRBV2 and TRBJ2-2; 10 positions agree with TRBD1. Germline lookup yields CDR1 SNHLY and CDR2 FYNNEI. The junction had 5 bases not matched to a gene; V was cut back by 7 bases and J by 3 bases. CDR3 size: 15 residues. This CDR3 reads CASIMGQGYTGELFF. The CDR3 nucleotides are TGTGCCAGCATCATGGGACAGGGGTACACCGGGGAGCTGTTTTTT.

The chain employs TRBV28 and TRBJ2-7; 10 bases line up with TRBD2. Germline assignment: CDR1 MDHEN and CDR2 SYDVKM. Trimming removed 7 bases from V and 2 bases from J; junction bases left unmatched: 8. There are 15 residues in the CDR3. CDR3 nucleotides: TGTGCCAGCAACCCGTCCGGACTAGCGGCCTACGAGCAGTACTTC. It yields the protein CASNPSGLAAYEQYF.

This clone showed up just once. The V gene is TRBV15, the J gene TRBJ1-2; TRBD1 might be the D (5 bases). The CDR3 extends over 15 amino acids. Trimming left V 0 bases short and J 3 bases short, with 11 bases between. The germline V gene encodes CDR1 LNHNV and CDR2 YYDKDF (reference sequence). In DNA form, the CDR3 reads TGTGCCACCAGCAGAGATGGTGGGGCGGACTATGGCTACACCTTC. Translating it yields CATSRDGGADYGYTF.

V is TRBV2 and J is TRBJ2-3; TRBD2 is a possible D gene (6 bases). V shed 0 bases and J shed 0 bases, with 10 bases lying between them. The CDR3 is made up of 16 amino acids. Germline V gene lookup returns CDR1 SNHLY and CDR2 FYNNEI. CDR3 residues: CASSEALGLSTDTQYF. In DNA, the CDR3 is TGTGCCAGCAGTGAAGCGCTTGGACTAAGCACAGATACGCAGTATTTT.

This chain joins TRBV7-2 and TRBJ2-7; D may be TRBD1 (6 bases). CDR3 length: 14 residues. V was clipped by 4 bases and J by 0 bases, with 10 bases between them. The germline V gene encodes CDR1 SGHTA and CDR2 FQGNSA. The CDR3 loop is CASSSLGGSYEQYF. CDR3 nucleotide sequence: TGTGCCAGCAGCTCCTTAGGGGGCTCCTACGAGCAGTACTTC.

This chain links TRBV6-5 with TRBJ2-3; TRBD2 matches at 8 bases. The length of the CDR3 is 16 residues. The ends lost 2 bases at V and 0 bases at J; junction bases unmatched: 4. Germline V gene sequence: CDR1 MNHEY, CDR2 SVGAGI. CDR3 residues: CASSYGERGSTDTQYF. CDR3 DNA: TGTGCCAGCAGTTACGGAGAGCGGGGGAGCACAGATACGCAGTATTTT.

The chain links TRBV6-1 to TRBJ1-1, with D perhaps TRBD1 (5 bases). The V end lost 2 bases, the J end lost 5 bases, and 9 bases lay between the germline ends. This CDR3 region has 13 residues. Per germline, CDR1 MNHNS and CDR2 SASEGT. CDR3 sequence (DNA): TGTGCCAGCAGTGAATTAAGGGGTACTGAAGCTTTCTTT. It yields the protein CASSELRGTEAFF.

There are a few counts of this clone. A junction boundary mismatches the germline segment, possibly from a read error. CDR3 nucleotides: TGCGCCAGCAGCCAGTCTAGCGGGAGCTTCGACGAGCAGTACTTC. Translated: CASSQSSGSFDEQYF. The chain uses TRBV5-8 and TRBJ2-7; 10 bases are shared with TRBD2. The CDR3 contains 15 residues. CDR1 and CDR2 (germline): SGHTS, YDEGEE. Based on the CDR3 plus reference TRBV5-8 and TRBJ2-7, the full variable domain is EAGVTQSPTHLIKTRGQQATLRCSPISGHTSVYWYQQALGLGLQFLLWYDEGEERNRGNFPPRFSGRQFPNYSSELNVNALELEDSALYLCASSQSSGSFDEQYFGPGTRLTVT.

V is TRBV7-9 and J is TRBJ1-4; D is perhaps TRBD1 (5 bases). The V end was cut by 3 bases, the J end by 4 bases, with 15 bases between. The germline gives CDR1 SEHNR, CDR2 FQNEAQ (reference sequence). The CDR3 loop spans 16 amino acids. CDR3 coding DNA: TGTGCCAGCAGCTTGAAAGGCGACAGAAGTAATGAAAAACTGTTTTTT. Translation: CASSLKGDRSNEKLFF.

The CDR3 region is CASSPTYGALDEQFF. CDR3 in DNA: TGTGCCAGCAGCCCTACCTATGGTGCCTTAGATGAGCAGTTCTTC. The V and J genes are TRBV7-9 and TRBJ2-1; unclear D gene. The V end was cut by 5 bases, the J end by 8 bases, with 19 bases between. Germline V CDR1 and CDR2: SEHNR, FQNEAQ (reference sequence). This CDR3 has 15 residues.

About this clone: One end of the junction fails to match germline, which may point to a read error. The chain carries TRBV7-9 and TRBJ2-5; 7 nucleotides align to TRBD2. Germline values: CDR1 SEHNR, CDR2 FQNEAQ (reference sequence). The CDR3 totals 14 residues. The CDR3 is CSSSSRTRMETQYF. For the CDR3, the DNA is TGTTCCAGCAGCTCTCGGACTAGAATGGAGACCCAGTACTTC.

The chain combines TRBV11-1 with TRBJ2-3; 14 bases align to TRBD2. V was pared by 3 bases and J by 5 bases, with 7 bases of the junction left unmatched. This CDR3 contains 17 residues. Germline V gives CDR1 SGHAT, CDR2 FQDESV (reference sequence). The CDR3 reads CASSLGTSGRGEDTQYF. The CDR3 nucleotides read TGTGCCAGCAGCTTGGGGACTAGCGGGAGAGGGGAAGATACGCAGTATTTT.

This chain joins TRBV4-1 and TRBJ1-1; D gene unclear. The CDR3 is 13 residues long. V lost 4 bases to trimming and J lost 3 bases, with 9 bases between them. From germline, CDR1 is MGHRA and CDR2 YSYEKL. The CDR3 protein is CASSPTADTEAFF. Here the CDR3 DNA reads TGCGCCAGCAGCCCTACAGCAGACACTGAAGCTTTCTTT.